This passage covers 19 T cell receptor beta chains from one sample sequenced in a study of regulatory T cells in long-lasting Graves disease. Time point in this sample: newly diagnosed GD, antithyroid drugs for less than 3 months. The TCR library was made from RNA extracted from PBMCs. Relying on iRepertoire HTBI primers and Arm-PCR of CDR3 regions, the team built TCR beta libraries. TCRdb fed the multiplex PCR reads into MiXCR, producing one record per CDR3 protein. The table records more than 300,000 distinct CDR3 sequences, 12% of them present only once. A further study also used this sample, focusing on T cells in Graves' hyperthyroidism and ophthalmopathy.

This sample comprised peripheral blood mononuclear cells (PBMCs), obtained at new diagnosis, from a patient treated with antithyroid drugs. The receptors stem from a woman between 18 and 30 years old with Graves disease.

This clonotype was seen ten or more times. V is TRBV27 and J is TRBJ1-2, with D unclear. Trimming removed 3 bases from V and 0 bases from J, with 5 bases in between. Germline CDR1 and CDR2: MNHEY and SMNVEV (reference sequence). The CDR3 loop spans 13 amino acids. As DNA, the CDR3 is TGTGCCAGCAGTTTGAGTACTAACTATGGCTACACCTTC. This sequence encodes CASSLSTNYGYTF.

In this sample, this clonotype turned up many times. The gene calls are TRBV29-1 and TRBJ2-5, with 7 bases identical to TRBD1. Trimming at V came to 3 bases and at J to 5 bases, leaving 9 bases not matched to a gene. The CDR3 consists of 14 residues. Germline V gene sequence: CDR1 SQVTM, CDR2 ANQGSEA. The chain's CDR3 is CSVDLAGGRETQYF. The CDR3 bases are TGCAGCGTTGACTTGGCAGGGGGACGGGAGACCCAGTACTTC. The entire variable domain, with the rest obtained from reference TRBV29-1 and TRBJ2-5, is as follows: SAVISQKPSRDICQRGTSLTIQCQVDSQVTMMFWYRQQPGQSLTLIATANQGSEATYESGFVIDKFPISRPNLTFSTLTVSNMSPEDSSIYLCSVDLAGGRETQYFGPGTRLLVL.

On this clonotype: This may be a read error, as it is one base from a much larger clone. The chain couples TRBV13 to TRBJ1-1, with no clear D. CDR1 is PRHDT and CDR2 is FYEKMQ in the germline V gene (reference sequence). The CDR3 is 13 amino acids. Trimming shortened V by 0 bases and J by 3 bases, and 5 bases separated the two germline ends. CDR3 loop: CASSLGPYTEAFF. The CDR3 DNA is TGTGCCAGCAGCTTAGGGCCCTACACTGAAGCTTTCTTT. The full variable domain, rest sourced from reference TRBV13 and TRBJ1-1, is AAGVIQSPRHLIKEKRETATLKCYPIPRHDTVYWYQQGPGQDPQFLISFYEKMQSDKGSIPDRFSAQQFSDYHSELNMSSLELGDSALYFCASSLGPYTEAFFGQGTRLTVV.

This clonotype was seen repeatedly, ten times or more. The J gene is TRBJ2-1, the V gene TRBV19; 13 bases map to TRBD2. The trim removed 6 bases at V and 1 base at J, leaving 9 bases unmatched. The germline V gene has CDR1 LNHDA and CDR2 SQIVND (reference sequence). This CDR3 comprises 18 residues. The CDR3 DNA is TGTGCCAGTAGCCATACTAGCGGGAGGGCCCGGTCCTACAATGAGCAGTTCTTC. It translates to CASSHTSGRARSYNEQFF.

Ten or more counts support this clonotype. The chain joins TRBV4-3 to TRBJ2-7; a weak D match, TRBD1 (7 bases). The CDR3 spans 12 residues. Germline values: CDR1 LGHNA, CDR2 YSLEER. Trimming removed 10 bases at V and 2 bases at J, with 12 bases between. This CDR3 reads CANARGAYEQYV. In nucleotides, the CDR3 is TGCGCCAACGCCAGGGGGGCCTACGAGCAGTACGTC.

This clonotype was observed once. The V call is TRBV6-2 or TRBV6-3, the J call TRBJ2-7; TRBD1 or TRBD2 may be the D gene (5 bases each). Germline V gene sequence: CDR1 MNHEY, CDR2 SVGEGT. V was cut by 6 bases and J by 5 bases, with 23 bases left in between. This CDR3 has 16 amino acids. The CDR3 is CASSLKWRTGAHEQYV. CDR3 DNA sequence: TGTGCCAGCAGCCTCAAGTGGCGAACCGGGGCCCACGAGCAGTACGTC.

This clonotype occurred many times. The rearrangement links TRBV6-2 or TRBV6-3 to TRBJ1-6; D uncertain. The CDR3 is 14 amino acids. The V end lost 0 bases, the J end lost 9 bases, and 9 bases lay between the germline ends. Germline V gene sequence: CDR1 MNHEY, CDR2 SVGEGT. The CDR3 is CASSYSGPGSPLHF. The DNA for the CDR3 is TGTGCCAGCAGTTACTCTGGTCCTGGTTCACCCCTCCACTTT.

V usage is TRBV7-2 and J usage is TRBJ1-5; 7 bases map to TRBD1. This CDR3 region has 14 residues. V lost 1 base, J lost 12 bases, and 9 bases stayed unmatched. CDR1 is SGHTA and CDR2 is FQGNSA in the germline V gene. The CDR3 sequence is CASSLESGGELQHF. In DNA form, the CDR3 reads TGTGCCAGCAGCTTAGAGTCAGGGGGGGAGCTCCAGCATTTT.

The V and J genes are TRBV20-1 and TRBJ2-2, with D hard to call. The ends were cut back, 3 bases at V and 1 base at J, with 18 bases in the middle. The CDR3 contains 17 residues. CDR1 is DFQATT and CDR2 is SNEGSKA in the germline V gene (reference sequence). This chain's CDR3 is CSARRKTAPVNTGELFF. The CDR3 DNA sequence: TGCAGTGCTAGGAGGAAAACAGCCCCTGTGAACACCGGGGAGCTGTTTTTT.

This clonotype was seen only a few times. The chain has TRBV6-1 and TRBJ2-3; TRBD2 agrees at 7 bases. V shed 6 bases and J 7 bases; nucleotides not matched to a gene: 10. The CDR3 length is 14 residues. Germline CDR1 and CDR2: MNHNS and SASEGT. CDR3 region: CASSQGTIPNTQYF. CDR3 DNA sequence: TGTGCCAGCAGCCAAGGGACTATCCCAAATACGCAGTATTTT.

In its sample, this clonotype was seen many times. The chain combines TRBV12-3 or TRBV12-4 with TRBJ2-4, with D hard to call. This CDR3 region has 13 residues. Trimming took off 2 bases at V and 4 bases at J, with 6 bases between the two ends. CDR3 sequence (DNA): TGTGCCAGCAGTTTATTAAGTAAAAACATTCAGTACTTC. It encodes CASSLLSKNIQYF.

This chain connects TRBV15 to TRBJ1-5; 10 nucleotides match TRBD1. The V gene's germline CDR1 is LNHNV and CDR2 YYDKDF (reference sequence). J lost 5 bases, V lost 6 bases, and 13 bases had no gene match. CDR3 size: 17 residues. The CDR3 is CATRSDRGRGSHQPQHF. In nucleotides, the CDR3 is TGTGCCACCAGGTCGGACAGGGGGAGGGGATCACATCAGCCCCAGCATTTT.

The chain couples TRBV7-6 to TRBJ2-3; no clear D. V dropped 5 bases and J dropped 6 bases, with 9 bases sitting between them. Germline values: CDR1 SGHVS, CDR2 FNYEAQ. This CDR3 is built from 12 residues. CDR3 bases: TGTGCCAGCAGCCTACTCTCGGATACGCAGTATTTT. Its translation: CASSLLSDTQYF.

This clonotype was seen a handful of times. The chain combines TRBV7-6 with TRBJ2-3; D perhaps matches TRBD2 (5 bases). Germline CDR1 is SGHVS and CDR2 is FNYEAQ. This CDR3 has 15 amino acids. V lost 2 bases and J lost 0, with 9 bases in between. The CDR3 here is CASSLSGKSTDTQYF. Written as DNA, the CDR3 is TGTGCCAGCAGCTTATCCGGGAAAAGCACAGATACGCAGTATTTT.

Only a few counts were recorded for this clonotype. This may come from a read error, since a much larger clone is one base off. Likely a read error: the CDR3 ends without its conserved phenylalanine or tryptophan. The rearrangement links TRBV20-1 to TRBJ2-3; D is possibly TRBD2 (5 bases). Germline V CDR1 and CDR2: DFQATT, SNEGSKA (reference sequence). The CDR3 extends over 15 amino acids. Trimming removed 1 base from V and 0 bases from J, with 11 bases in between. CDR3 loop: CSARVVRTSTDTQYI. The CDR3, as DNA: TGCAGTGCTAGAGTGGTCAGGACTAGCACAGATACGCAGTATATT.

In this sample, this clonotype turned up many times. The chain carries TRBV27 and TRBJ2-5; D might be TRBD1 (7 bases). V gave up 5 bases and J gave up 5 bases, with 24 bases separating them. CDR1 and CDR2 from the germline V gene are MNHEY and SMNVEV (reference sequence). This CDR3 has 17 residues. This chain's CDR3 is CASSPIPTSTGRETQYF. The DNA for the CDR3 is TGTGCCAGCAGTCCCATACCCACTTCGACAGGGAGGGAGACCCAGTACTTC.

This clonotype was observed many times. The rearrangement joins TRBV6-2 or TRBV6-3 to TRBJ1-5; D remains unclear. CDR1 MNHEY and CDR2 SVGEGT come from the germline V gene. V was cut by 0 bases and J by 7 bases, with 10 bases left in between. The CDR3 spans 14 residues. The CDR3 region has the DNA TGTGCCAGCAGTTACTCGATCGTGAAACAGCCCCAGCATTTT. It translates to CASSYSIVKQPQHF.

This clonotype was recorded a few times. The chain couples TRBV15 to TRBJ1-4; no reliable D call. This CDR3 region has 13 residues. The germline V gene has CDR1 LNHNV and CDR2 YYDKDF (reference sequence). Between the trimmed V and J ends, which lost 5 bases and 8 bases, there was a span of 12 bases. For the CDR3, the DNA is TGTGCCACCAGCTCCCTCGGACTCGAAAAACTGTTTTTT. Translated: CATSSLGLEKLFF.

In this sample, this clonotype turned up many times. The rearrangement joins TRBV10-3 to TRBJ2-1; tentatively, D is TRBD1 (5 bases). This CDR3 has 15 amino acids. CDR1 and CDR2 (germline): ENHRY, SYGVKD. Trimming pared 10 bases from V and 5 bases from J, leaving 21 bases between. The CDR3 region is CATSQARVVDNEQFF. The CDR3 region has the DNA TGTGCCACGAGCCAAGCCAGGGTCGTGGACAATGAGCAGTTCTTC.